The rows below give T cell receptor beta chains drawn from one sample of a study of blood T cells in healthy people across ages. MiXCR, run by TCRdb on the 5' RACE reads, gives a single entry per CDR3 protein. The repertoire holds about 1.5 million distinct CDR3 sequences, with around 42% as singletons. Source material: blood. The receptors come from a woman in her late teens or twenties in good health. The CDR3 runs from the conserved cysteine through the conserved F or W. Each record gives: V gene, CDR3 protein.

V: TRBV20-1
CDR3: CSAATSPLAVYNEQFF

V: TRBV24-1
CDR3: CATSEGQGIDTQYF

V: TRBV10-3
CDR3: CAISESSGQRGSSAQHF

V: TRBV5-1
CDR3: CASSLVRPRESPLHF

V: TRBV4-1
CDR3: CASSPLFTGDSGANVLTF

V: TRBV29-1
CDR3: CSARGMTGAIYNEQYF

V: TRBV7-2
CDR3: CASSPGGEVRDTQYF

V: TRBV27
CDR3: CASSLGTGPTEQYF

V: TRBV2
CDR3: CASGTGFSPYNSPLHF

V: TRBV20-1
CDR3: CSARPGRTSGRNEQFF

V: TRBV5-1
CDR3: CASSGGREREKLFF

V: TRBV7-2
CDR3: CASSPPGGRQETQYF

V: TRBV6-1
CDR3: CASIQGWAVSSYEQYF

V: TRBV3-1
CDR3: CASSQDRYGYTF

V: TRBV2
CDR3: CASSSDGTYEQYF

V: TRBV15
CDR3: CATIRTGEEKLFF

V: TRBV7-2
CDR3: CASSSETSGRVEQYF

V: TRBV29-1
CDR3: CSVNRNTNEKLFF

V: TRBV5-1
CDR3: CASSLGPDEQFF

V: TRBV10-3
CDR3: CAIRPTQGSYGQYF

V: TRBV4-1
CDR3: CASSQQGTYGYTF

V: TRBV5-1
CDR3: CASRGGDRDAFF

V: TRBV20-1
CDR3: CSVPVTGDYGYTF

V: TRBV21-1
CDR3: CASSKGPDSGANVLTF

V: TRBV21-1
CDR3: CASSKKDEPTGDYNSPLHF

V: TRBV6-7
CDR3: CAPDQTETDYYGYTF

V: TRBV29-1
CDR3: CSVDGQGGTSETQYF

V: TRBV6-1
CDR3: CASSERAGGNEQFF

V: TRBV28
CDR3: CASSSMMTGEQETQYF

V: TRBV18
CDR3: CASSPSSVGELFF

V: TRBV6-5
CDR3: CASSYSEREVYTQYF

V: TRBV27
CDR3: CASSLASVPEQYF

V: TRBV7-9
CDR3: CASSLLGPALEQYF

V: TRBV6-1
CDR3: CASSEVYRTSNTGELFF

V: TRBV6-2/TRBV6-3
CDR3: CASSYSVPREYF

V: TRBV5-1
CDR3: CASSLPGDFGMSTEAFF

V: TRBV20-1
CDR3: CSAIGPAVNGYTF

V: TRBV12-3/TRBV12-4
CDR3: CASSTGPEQYF

V: TRBV6-5
CDR3: CASGGGPNYGYTF

V: TRBV29-1
CDR3: CSVDGTGGANYGYTF

V: TRBV21-1
CDR3: CTSSKAASGRSTIQYF

V: TRBV2
CDR3: CAGSQGSGYTF

V: TRBV19
CDR3: CASKQGRDYGYTF

V: TRBV7-2
CDR3: CTSSPDRAFRDTQYF

V: TRBV12-3/TRBV12-4
CDR3: CASSLLGQSSYEQYF

V: TRBV12-3/TRBV12-4
CDR3: CASSLRGGQGNIQYF

V: TRBV15
CDR3: CATSRDTGPKITEAFF

V: TRBV27
CDR3: CASSPSSSGEQYF

V: TRBV5-5
CDR3: CASSPTSVDPDTQYF

V: TRBV10-3
CDR3: CAISEGLGYEQFF

V: TRBV6-2/TRBV6-3
CDR3: CASSYETGQPNYEQYF

V: TRBV12-3/TRBV12-4
CDR3: CASSLGLSSPQHF

V: TRBV20-1
CDR3: CSARDRAATRYGYTF

V: TRBV19
CDR3: CASSIGQNTEAFF